These 10 T cell receptor beta chains came from one sample sequenced in a study of spatial heterogeneity in lung cancer (dated by TCRdb to between 2017 and 2020). Library preparation used 5' RACE. Sequencing took place on a NextSeq 500. Through fastp at Q25 and MiXCR, TCRdb rebuilt clones from the public reads, retaining in-frame beta chains. A single entry per CDR3 protein holds the most common genes and DNA from its merged rows. A total of about 50,000 distinct CDR3 sequences appear in this sample, less than 8.5% of them only once. The top ten clones comprise less than 15% of the sample. The time point label here, explained by the study, means: sample taken at primary tumor resection. Without any cell sorting, TCR sequencing was performed on whole RNA extracted either from tumor and nontumor lung tissue or from cryopreserved PBMC samples. Material: PBMCs, obtained at surgery. The receptors shown here come from a female donor with early-stage non-small cell lung cancer.

This clonotype was detected a few times. The chain's CDR3 is CASSQPPGQAKNIQYF. In nucleotides, the CDR3 is TGTGCCAGCAGCCAACCCCCGGGGCAGGCCAAAAACATTCAGTACTTC. The chain uses TRBV4-2 and TRBJ2-4, with D perhaps TRBD1 or TRBD2 (5 bases each). In germline, CDR1 is LGHNA, CDR2 YNFKEQ. The CDR3 has 16 residues. The V gene lost 2 bases and the J gene lost 1 base, with 12 bases spanning the gap.

This clonotype occurred many times. The gene calls are TRBV7-2 and TRBJ2-5; 8 nucleotides agree with TRBD2. CDR3 length: 15 amino acids. Per germline, CDR1 SGHTA and CDR2 FQGNSA. V shed 5 bases, J shed 8 bases, and the junction held 13 bases outside the gene matches. As DNA, the CDR3 is TGTGCCAGCAGCCACCCACCGGGGGGACTAGTTACCCAGTACTTC. Translating it yields CASSHPPGGLVTQYF.

This clonotype showed up many times. This sequence joins TRBV15 and TRBJ1-1; TRBD1 might be the D (5 bases). There are 17 residues in the CDR3. In germline, CDR1 is LNHNV, CDR2 YYDKDF (reference sequence). The germline V and J ends were trimmed by 0 bases and 1 base, with 15 bases remaining between them. Here the CDR3 reads CATSREPLRGENTEAFF. The DNA of the CDR3 is TGTGCCACCAGCAGAGAACCCTTGAGGGGAGAGAACACTGAAGCTTTCTTT.

This chain joins TRBV20-1 and TRBJ1-5, with a weak D call TRBD1 (6 bases). The V end was cut by 5 bases, the J end by 5 bases, with 13 bases between. CDR1 DFQATT and CDR2 SNEGSKA come from the germline V gene (reference sequence). The CDR3 has 13 amino acids. CDR3 residues: CSARGAMDQPQHF. The CDR3 bases are TGCAGTGCTCGGGGGGCTATGGATCAGCCCCAGCATTTT.

This clonotype appeared many times. J is TRBJ1-4 and V is TRBV7-2; no reliable D call. V was pared by 1 base and J by 3 bases, with 9 bases between. The CDR3 contains 15 residues. CDR1 SGHTA and CDR2 FQGNSA come from the germline V gene. CDR3 DNA sequence: TGTGCCAGCAGCTTAGGACACCTACCTAATGAAAAACTGTTTTTT. Amino acid sequence: CASSLGHLPNEKLFF. Full variable domain (rest looked up from reference TRBV7-2 and TRBJ1-4): GAGVSQSPSNKVTEKGKDVELRCDPISGHTALYWYRQSLGQGLEFLIYFQGNSAPDKSGLPSDRFSAERTGGSVSTLTIQRTQQEDSAVYLCASSLGHLPNEKLFFGSGTQLSVL.

J is TRBJ2-5 and V is TRBV14, with a possible D match to TRBD2 (6 bases). V lost 0 bases and J 4 bases, leaving 12 bases between the germline ends. The CDR3 is 15 amino acids. Looked up from germline, CDR1 is SGHDN and CDR2 is FVKESK. CDR3 DNA sequence: TGTGCCAGCAGCCAAGAGCGCCTTAGCGGAGAGACCCAGTACTTC. It translates to CASSQERLSGETQYF.

This clonotype was observed at least ten times. The chain joins TRBV6-6 to TRBJ2-1, with 8 bases fitting TRBD2. The CDR3 consists of 16 residues. V lost 2 bases and J lost 8; bases outside the gene matches: 11. The germline V gene has CDR1 MNHNY and CDR2 SVGAGI (reference sequence). This CDR3 reads CASSYAGGYRGDEQFF. CDR3 bases: TGTGCCAGCAGTTACGCGGGGGGCTATAGAGGCGATGAGCAGTTCTTC.

This clonotype was observed many times. The chain links TRBV12-3 or TRBV12-4 to TRBJ2-1, with 9 bases aligning to TRBD1. The CDR3 contains 15 residues. V lost 6 bases to trimming and J lost 9 bases; unmatched junction nucleotides: 12. The DNA for the CDR3 is TGTGCCAGCAGGCCGGACAGGGGAGTTCGCGGTGAGCAGTTCTTC. Residues: CASRPDRGVRGEQFF.

This clonotype was counted only a few times. The chain combines TRBV7-9 with TRBJ2-1; D is uncertain. Germline CDR1 is SEHNR and CDR2 is FQNEAQ (reference sequence). The CDR3 covers 18 residues. The V and J ends lost 2 bases and 3 bases respectively, with 20 bases between them. The CDR3 DNA sequence: TGTGCCAGCAGCTTAATTAGTGGGGTGACGGTAAACTACAATGAGCAGTTCTTC. Translation gives CASSLISGVTVNYNEQFF.

This clonotype appeared many times. The V call is TRBV18, the J call TRBJ1-5, with no clear D. There are 15 residues in the CDR3. CDR1 KGHSH and CDR2 LQKENI come from the germline V gene. The V end was cut by 2 bases, the J end by 3 bases, with 11 bases between. The CDR3 reads CASSPGWEANQPQHF. CDR3 DNA: TGTGCCAGCTCACCAGGCTGGGAGGCCAATCAGCCCCAGCATTTT. Full variable domain (missing parts from reference TRBV18 and TRBJ1-5): NAGVMQNPRHLVRRRGQEARLRCSPMKGHSHVYWYRQLPEEGLKFMVYLQKENIIDESGMPKERFSAEFPKEGPSILRIQQVVRGDSAAYFCASSPGWEANQPQHFGDGTRLSIL.